These 22 T cell receptor beta chains share one sample of origin, sequenced in a study of CD8+CD57+ T cells in acquired aplastic anemia. Genomic DNA served as template for TCR beta VDJ and CDR3 profiling. Each CDR3 protein is one row after TCRdb ran MiXCR on the reads. Among under 250,000 distinct CDR3 sequences listed, around 32% were seen once. The sample consisted of sorted CD4+, CD8+, or CD8+CD57+ T cells (not recorded which) from PBMCs. These receptors were collected from a human donor in good health, serving as a control.

This chain uses TRBV6-1 with TRBJ1-1; no reliable D call. V was cut by 6 bases and J by 1 base, with 18 bases left in between. Germline V CDR1 and CDR2: MNHNS, SASEGT. This CDR3 is built from 16 residues. The CDR3 here is CASSRGRLDQNTEAFF. CDR3 sequence (DNA): TGTGCCAGCAGCAGAGGACGGCTAGACCAGAACACTGAAGCTTTCTTT.

This clonotype was recorded at least ten times. The V gene is TRBV15, the J gene TRBJ2-7; no firm D call. V was trimmed by 6 bases and J by 6 bases, leaving 15 bases between them. The germline V gene has CDR1 LNHNV and CDR2 YYDKDF (reference sequence). The CDR3 is 13 amino acids. Here the CDR3 DNA reads TGTGCCACCAGTCGAACCAGTGAAGGCGAGCAGTACTTC. It encodes CATSRTSEGEQYF.

The chain uses TRBV24-1 and TRBJ1-4; 8 bases are a match to TRBD1. The CDR3 length is 14 residues. Germline V gene data show CDR1 as KGHDR and CDR2 as SFDVKD. V shed 3 bases and J 10 bases; nucleotides not matched to a gene: 6. The CDR3 DNA is TGTGCCACCAGTGATAGGGACAGGCCGGGAAAACTGTTTTTT. Its protein product is CATSDRDRPGKLFF.

Remarks on this clonotype: This sequence may be a read error, since a much larger clone differs from it by one base. This rearrangement joins TRBV12-5 to TRBJ2-6, with TRBD1 identical over 9 bases. The CDR3 runs to 15 residues. J lost 15 bases, V lost 5 bases, and 14 bases had no gene match. Germline V CDR1 and CDR2: LGHNT, FRNRAP. CDR3 nucleotide sequence: TGTGCTAGTGGTCAACAGACAGGGGGTTCCACCGCCCTGACTTTC. This sequence encodes CASGQQTGGSTALTF.

Points on this clonotype: A read error is possible here, since a much larger clone lies one base away. It is likely a read error, because the conserved phenylalanine at the end of the CDR3 is missing. V is TRBV9 and J is TRBJ2-3; D not resolved. The V end lost 3 bases, the J end lost 1 base, and 6 bases lay between the germline ends. There are 13 residues in the CDR3. Germline V gives CDR1 SGDLS, CDR2 YYNGEE. CDR3 bases: TGTGCCAGCAGCGACCTCCGCACAGATACGCAGTATCTT. Its protein product is CASSDLRTDTQYL.

This clonotype was counted a few times. V is TRBV2 and J is TRBJ1-4, with D tentatively TRBD1 (5 bases). V was pared by 7 bases and J by 3 bases, with 9 bases between. CDR3 length: 13 residues. Germline-derived CDR1 and CDR2 are SNHLY and FYNNEI. The CDR3 sequence: CASIGGANEKLFF. Here the CDR3 DNA reads TGTGCCAGCATCGGGGGTGCTAATGAAAAACTGTTTTTT.

With regard to this clonotype: One end of the junction varies from germline; a read error may be responsible. The rearrangement uses TRBV6-1 and TRBJ2-1; D uncertain. The CDR3 covers 13 residues. Germline V gives CDR1 MNHNS, CDR2 SASEGT. CDR3 amino acids: CVSSEGLNNEQFF. As DNA, the CDR3 is TGTGTCAGCAGTGAAGGGCTGAACAATGAGCAGTTCTTC.

The chain has TRBV29-1 and TRBJ2-5; the D is unclear. The CDR3 consists of 12 residues. V was clipped by 6 bases and J by 4 bases, with 12 bases between them. Germline assignment: CDR1 SQVTM and CDR2 ANQGSEA. The CDR3 DNA sequence: TGCAGCGTGCTCCGTGGTCGAGAGACCCAGTACTTC. It translates to CSVLRGRETQYF.

This clonotype occurred many times. The rearrangement uses TRBV24-1 and TRBJ2-1, with D possibly TRBD2 on 5 matching bases. This CDR3 comprises 16 residues. Trimming took 2 bases from V and 6 from J, leaving 16 bases between them. Germline CDR1 is KGHDR and CDR2 is SFDVKD. CDR3 loop: CATSDWFSRGVNEQFF. DNA of the CDR3: TGTGCCACCAGTGATTGGTTCTCTCGGGGTGTCAATGAGCAGTTCTTC.

In this sample, this clonotype turned up many times. The J gene is TRBJ1-2, the V gene TRBV4-2; no clear D gene. V was cut by 0 bases and J by 6 bases, with 14 bases left in between. The germline CDR1 and CDR2 sequences are LGHNA and YNFKEQ. The CDR3 length is 15 residues. CDR3 residues: CASSQEAETRDGYTF. In DNA form, the CDR3 reads TGTGCCAGCAGCCAAGAAGCGGAGACACGAGATGGCTACACCTTC.

Of note for this clonotype: A much larger clone differs by one base, so this may be a read error. The chain has TRBV20-1 and TRBJ2-1, with 9 bases identical to TRBD1. CDR1 and CDR2 (germline): DFQATT, SNEGSKA (reference sequence). The CDR3 is 14 residues long. The CDR3 spells CGAREGTGNNEQFF. The CDR3 DNA sequence: TGCGGTGCTAGAGAAGGGACAGGGAACAATGAGCAGTTCTTC.

This clonotype was detected a few times. The chain couples TRBV5-1 to TRBJ2-7; 12 bases are a match to TRBD2. This CDR3 has 15 residues. The J segment lost 2 bases and the V segment lost 4 bases, leaving 4 bases of the junction unmatched. CDR1 and CDR2 (germline): SGHRS, YFSETQ. The CDR3 bases are TGCGCCAGCAGCGTTCTAGCGGGGGGGGCCTACGAGCAGTACTTC. Its protein is CASSVLAGGAYEQYF.

At least ten counts were recorded for this clonotype. V gene TRBV5-1 combines with J gene TRBJ1-2; 11 nucleotides align to TRBD1. The CDR3 is made up of 15 amino acids. Unmatched junction bases numbered 6, after V lost 1 base and J lost 7 bases. Germline loops: CDR1 SGHRS, CDR2 YFSETQ. The CDR3 nucleotides read TGCGCCAGCAGCTTGACTGGACAGGGGGCAAGTGGCTACACCTTC. This gives the protein CASSLTGQGASGYTF.

The V gene is TRBV12-3 or TRBV12-4, the J gene TRBJ1-1; D remains ambiguous. Trimming shortened V by 3 bases and J by 2 bases, and 10 bases separated the two germline ends. CDR3 length equals 14 residues. The CDR3 here is CASSFQEYNTEAFF. The DNA for the CDR3 is TGTGCCAGCAGTTTTCAGGAATACAACACTGAAGCTTTCTTT.

This clonotype has at least ten counts. A read error may be the cause here, since a much bigger clone is one base away. The CDR3 DNA reads TGTGCCAGCAGTCGGGCTTATAATTCACCCCTCCACTTT. As protein: CASSRAYNSPLHF. This chain connects TRBV7-9 to TRBJ1-6; D unresolved. Between the trimmed V and J ends, which lost 6 bases and 4 bases, there was a span of 7 bases. CDR1 is SEHNR and CDR2 is FQNEAQ in the germline V gene (reference sequence). The CDR3 is 13 residues long. The full variable domain, in which reference TRBV7-9 and TRBJ1-6 provide the parts outside the CDR3, is DTGVSQNPRHKITKRGQNVTFRCDPISEHNRLYWYRQTLGQGPEFLTYFQNEAQLEKSRLLSDRFSAERPKGSFSTLEIQRTEQGDSAMYLCASSRAYNSPLHFGNGTRLTVT.

This clonotype has only a few counts. CDR3: CASSLTREAGELFF. As DNA, the CDR3 is TGTGCCAGCAGCTTAACGAGGGAGGCCGGGGAGCTGTTTTTT. The chain couples TRBV7-3 to TRBJ2-2; maybe TRBD2 (6 bases). This CDR3 contains 14 residues. Trimming took 0 bases from V and 6 from J, leaving 8 bases between them. Germline V gene sequence: CDR1 SGHTA, CDR2 FQGTGA.

This clonotype was recorded many times. The J gene is TRBJ2-2, the V gene TRBV19; 9 bases line up with TRBD1. Germline lookup yields CDR1 LNHDA and CDR2 SQIVND (reference sequence). The J segment lost 6 bases and the V segment lost 5 bases, leaving 7 bases of the junction unmatched. The length of the CDR3 is 15 residues. CDR3 coding DNA: TGTGCCAGTAGTTCCAGACAGGGGGGACCCGGGGAGCTGTTTTTT. It yields the protein CASSSRQGGPGELFF.

This clonotype was seen only a few times. The V gene is TRBV25-1, the J gene TRBJ1-1, with 7 nucleotides matching TRBD1. CDR1 is MGHDK, CDR2 SYGVNS, per germline. This CDR3 has 17 amino acids. Unmatched junction bases numbered 16, after V lost 5 bases and J lost 4 bases. The CDR3 loop is CASSTYHPRQGGTEAFF. The CDR3, as DNA: TGTGCCAGCAGTACTTACCACCCAAGACAGGGTGGCACTGAAGCTTTCTTT. The full variable domain, its missing parts supplied by reference TRBV25-1 and TRBJ1-1, is EADIYQTPRYLVIGTGKKITLECSQTMGHDKMYWYQQDPGMELHLIHYSYGVNSTEKGDLSSESTVSRIRTEHFPLTLESARPSHTSQYLCASSTYHPRQGGTEAFFGQGTRLTVV.

This clonotype has a count of ten or more. The chain is built from TRBV7-8 and TRBJ1-1; D is perhaps TRBD1 (6 bases). Germline CDR1 SGHVS, CDR2 FQNEAQ. V was trimmed by 3 bases and J by 5 bases, leaving 10 bases between them. The length of the CDR3 is 13 residues. The DNA of the CDR3 is TGTGCCAGCAGCTTTCAGGGGTGGACTGAAGCTTTCTTT. Protein sequence: CASSFQGWTEAFF.

A few counts support this clonotype. J is TRBJ1-2 and V is TRBV5-8, with D maybe TRBD1 (5 bases). Per the germline V gene, CDR1 is SGHTS and CDR2 is YDEGEE. The V end was cut by 4 bases, the J end by 4 bases, with 17 bases between. The CDR3 runs to 15 residues. CDR3 bases: TGTGCCAGCAGCACCCCGGTTTGGGGCCTCTATGGCTACACCTTC. Translated, it gives CASSTPVWGLYGYTF.

Note on this clonotype: An end of the junction does not agree with germline; a read error may underlie this. The DNA for the CDR3 is TGTGCCATCAATGGTGTGGGGGAGCAGCACTTC. It encodes CAINGVGEQHF. The chain joins TRBV10-3 to TRBJ2-7; D tentatively reads TRBD1 or TRBD2 (5 bases each). The CDR3 covers 11 residues. Germline CDR1 and CDR2: ENHRY and SYGVKD.

The chain has TRBV3-1 and TRBJ2-7; TRBD1 agrees at 7 bases. J gave up 0 bases and V 0 bases, and 11 bases lay outside the gene matches. The V gene's germline CDR1 is LGHDT and CDR2 YNNKEL (reference sequence). The CDR3 loop spans 18 amino acids. The DNA for the CDR3 is TGTGCCAGCAGCCAAGAACGGGAAAGGACAGGAAGCTCCTACGAGCAGTACTTC. Translated, it gives CASSQERERTGSSYEQYF.